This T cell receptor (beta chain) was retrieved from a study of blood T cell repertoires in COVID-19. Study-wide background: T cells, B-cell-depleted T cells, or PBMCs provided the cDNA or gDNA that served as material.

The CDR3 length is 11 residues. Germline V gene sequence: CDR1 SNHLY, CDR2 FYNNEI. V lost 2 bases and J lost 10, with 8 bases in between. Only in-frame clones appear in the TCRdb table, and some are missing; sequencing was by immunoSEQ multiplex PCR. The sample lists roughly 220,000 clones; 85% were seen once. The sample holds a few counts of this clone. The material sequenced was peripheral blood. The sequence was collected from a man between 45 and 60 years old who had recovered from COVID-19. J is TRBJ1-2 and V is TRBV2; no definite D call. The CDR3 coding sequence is TGTGCCAGCAGTGAATGGAGATCCTACACCTTC. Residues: CASSEWRSYTF.